A selection of T cell receptor beta chains follows, all from one sample in a study of cytomegalovirus exposure and HLA in healthy donors. Assay used: immunoSEQ multiplex PCR; TCRdb lists only in-frame clones, some missing. The data show around 110,000 clones, approximately 76% seen once. Sequencing was performed on PBMCs. The source is a young man in good health and CMV-seronegative. The CDR3 runs from the conserved cysteine through the conserved F or W. Rows may omit the clone size; those that give it use once, few, many or a size class.

clone_size: .
v_call: TRBV6-4
j_call: TRBJ2-1
cdr3_aa: CASRVQSGGSDEQFF

clone_size: .
v_call: TRBV11-1
j_call: TRBJ1-1
cdr3_aa: CASSLSLRTEAFF

clone_size: once
v_call: TRBV27
j_call: TRBJ2-1
cdr3_aa: CASTKTGQGFSEQFF

clone_size: .
v_call: TRBV5-1
j_call: TRBJ1-4
cdr3_aa: CASSFGETGGWREKLFF

clone_size: .
v_call: TRBV20-1
j_call: TRBJ2-1
cdr3_aa: CSAMGDIRVF

clone_size: .
v_call: TRBV6-1
j_call: TRBJ1-1
cdr3_aa: CASSEGPAPGTEAFF

clone_size: .
v_call: TRBV6-1
j_call: TRBJ1-2
cdr3_aa: CASSESGQLYGYTF

clone_size: .
v_call: TRBV5-1
j_call: TRBJ2-7
cdr3_aa: CASTLGVGAASYEQYF

clone_size: few
v_call: TRBV7-9
j_call: TRBJ1-1
cdr3_aa: CASRRRTGGNTEAFF

clone_size: .
v_call: TRBV29-1
j_call: TRBJ2-6
cdr3_aa: CSVTGSGGSGANVLTF

clone_size: .
v_call: TRBV9
j_call: TRBJ1-4
cdr3_aa: CASSGKQGAWEKLFF

clone_size: .
v_call: TRBV10-1
j_call: TRBJ2-7
cdr3_aa: CASSESGTGPGEQYF

clone_size: .
v_call: TRBV2
j_call: TRBJ2-7
cdr3_aa: CASRRGTGGSYEQYF

clone_size: .
v_call: TRBV11-1
j_call: TRBJ2-7
cdr3_aa: CASSAPGQGIDEQYF

clone_size: few
v_call: TRBV5-4
j_call: TRBJ2-3
cdr3_aa: CASSFSGGRSDTQYF

clone_size: .
v_call: TRBV6-5
j_call: TRBJ1-2
cdr3_aa: CASSYGGGYTF

clone_size: once
v_call: TRBV5-6
j_call: TRBJ2-3
cdr3_aa: CASSPAGRTVTDTQYF

clone_size: once
v_call: TRBV6-5
j_call: TRBJ1-5
cdr3_aa: CATLEGTDSNQPQHF

clone_size: .
v_call: TRBV2
j_call: TRBJ2-7
cdr3_aa: CASRKTGPQPLEQYF

clone_size: once
v_call: TRBV6-1
j_call: TRBJ1-3
cdr3_aa: CASSAGLSLGNTIYF

clone_size: once
v_call: TRBV15
j_call: TRBJ1-1
cdr3_aa: CATSRSGVPHPEAFF

clone_size: .
v_call: TRBV19
j_call: TRBJ1-2
cdr3_aa: CASTRAGMNYGYTF

clone_size: .
v_call: TRBV5-1
j_call: TRBJ2-5
cdr3_aa: CASYEAEETQYF

clone_size: .
v_call: TRBV6-1
j_call: TRBJ2-3
cdr3_aa: CASVAGTSTDTQYF

clone_size: once
v_call: TRBV5-8
j_call: TRBJ1-2
cdr3_aa: CASSPGSSVPYGYTF

clone_size: .
v_call: TRBV6-1
j_call: TRBJ2-2
cdr3_aa: CASSLEGGSTGELFF

clone_size: few
v_call: TRBV6-4
j_call: TRBJ2-1
cdr3_aa: CASSLGLAGGISYNEQFF

clone_size: few
v_call: TRBV4-2
j_call: TRBJ2-6
cdr3_aa: CASSPGHDSGANVLTF

clone_size: .
v_call: TRBV6-1
j_call: TRBJ2-5
cdr3_aa: CASSDIIGETQYF

clone_size: .
v_call: TRBV4-2
j_call: TRBJ2-3
cdr3_aa: CASSQDGLQYF

clone_size: .
v_call: TRBV7-9
j_call: TRBJ1-1
cdr3_aa: CASSLEGTGVTEAFF

clone_size: .
v_call: TRBV29-1
j_call: TRBJ2-7
cdr3_aa: CSVWAGGSYEQYF

clone_size: .
v_call: TRBV15
j_call: TRBJ1-2
cdr3_aa: CATSREGQGGDVSYGYTF

clone_size: .
v_call: TRBV5-1
j_call: TRBJ1-2
cdr3_aa: CASSFGQGISSHGYTF

clone_size: few
v_call: TRBV6-1
j_call: TRBJ1-2
cdr3_aa: CASSEALDTGYGYTF

clone_size: .
v_call: TRBV11-2
j_call: TRBJ1-2
cdr3_aa: CASSLGEGGGYGYTF

clone_size: .
v_call: TRBV28
j_call: TRBJ1-5
cdr3_aa: CATQAGGSNQPQHF

clone_size: .
v_call: TRBV11-2
j_call: TRBJ2-1
cdr3_aa: CASSSTAGGVYNEQFF

clone_size: .
v_call: TRBV5-1
j_call: TRBJ1-1
cdr3_aa: CAARQGANTEAFF

clone_size: .
v_call: TRBV9
j_call: TRBJ2-7
cdr3_aa: CASSVGARTPGDEQYF

clone_size: .
v_call: TRBV19
j_call: TRBJ2-2
cdr3_aa: CASRPFPGTGMNTGELFF

clone_size: .
v_call: TRBV29-1
j_call: TRBJ1-1
cdr3_aa: CSVPGAVNTEAFF

clone_size: few
v_call: TRBV28
j_call: TRBJ1-6
cdr3_aa: CASKPGTVNSPLHF

clone_size: .
v_call: TRBV7-2
j_call: TRBJ2-3
cdr3_aa: CASSLSGQGTDTQYF

clone_size: .
v_call: TRBV19
j_call: TRBJ1-5
cdr3_aa: CATHTGGQFSYQPQHF

clone_size: .
v_call: TRBV14
j_call: TRBJ1-1
cdr3_aa: CASSQVRGLGEAFF

clone_size: .
v_call: TRBV28
j_call: TRBJ1-1
cdr3_aa: CASSLPGQGAKAFF

clone_size: .
v_call: TRBV4-1
j_call: TRBJ1-2
cdr3_aa: CASSQEGTGSYGYTF

clone_size: .
v_call: TRBV7-9
j_call: TRBJ1-2
cdr3_aa: CASSPSTGLYGYTF